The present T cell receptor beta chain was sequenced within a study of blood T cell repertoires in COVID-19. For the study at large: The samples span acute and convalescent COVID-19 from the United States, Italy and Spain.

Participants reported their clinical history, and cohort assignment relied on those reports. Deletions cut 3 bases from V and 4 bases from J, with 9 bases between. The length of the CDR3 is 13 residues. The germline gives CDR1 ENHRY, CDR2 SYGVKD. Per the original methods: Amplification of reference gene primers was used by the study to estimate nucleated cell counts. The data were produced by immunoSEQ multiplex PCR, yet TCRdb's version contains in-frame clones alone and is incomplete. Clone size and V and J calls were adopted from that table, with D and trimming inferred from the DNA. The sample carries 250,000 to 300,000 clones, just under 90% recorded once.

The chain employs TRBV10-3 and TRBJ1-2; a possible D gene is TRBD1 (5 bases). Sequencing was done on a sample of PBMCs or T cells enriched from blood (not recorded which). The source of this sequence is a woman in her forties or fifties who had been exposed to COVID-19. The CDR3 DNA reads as TGTGCCATCAGTGAAAGGACAAGCTATGGCTACACCTTC. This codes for CAISERTSYGYTF.